Presented here are 9 T cell receptor beta chains from one specimen sequenced in a study of glioma-infiltrating T cells. The iRepertoire nested amplicon-rescue multiplex PCR amplified TCR alpha and beta CDR3s from RNA. TCRdb analysed the multiplex PCR reads with MiXCR anew, one entry per CDR3 protein. The table shows 150,000 or so distinct CDR3 sequences, with approximately 40% occurring only once. Material: glioma tissue, nonneoplastic brain tissue, or PBMCs (not recorded which). The origin of the receptors is a human donor with low-grade glioma or glioblastoma, undergoing nonglioma brain surgery, or in good health (not recorded which).

This clonotype showed up just a few times. The V and J genes are TRBV3-1 and TRBJ2-7; no definite D call. Per germline, CDR1 LGHDT and CDR2 YNNKEL (reference sequence). This CDR3 spans 11 amino acids. V lost 3 bases and J lost 4, with 4 bases in between. The CDR3 loop is CASSQIYEQYF. In DNA, the CDR3 is TGTGCCAGCAGCCAGATTTACGAGCAGTACTTC.

The chain employs TRBV4-1 and TRBJ1-2, with a possible D match to TRBD1 (5 bases). The CDR3 runs to 16 residues. Per germline, CDR1 MGHRA and CDR2 YSYEKL. The V and J ends lost 0 bases and 8 bases respectively, with 19 bases between them. The CDR3 reads CASSQDMRGRSGGYTF. As DNA, the CDR3 is TGCGCCAGCAGCCAAGATATGAGGGGACGATCGGGGGGCTACACCTTC.

In this sample, this clonotype turned up many times. V and J are TRBV6-1 and TRBJ2-1, with 8 bases that match TRBD1. CDR3 size: 15 residues. The trim removed 5 bases at V and 3 bases at J, leaving 6 bases unmatched. Germline loops: CDR1 MNHNS, CDR2 SASEGT. CDR3 loop: CASSFGQGSYNEQFF. In nucleotides, the CDR3 is TGTGCCAGCAGTTTCGGACAGGGTAGCTACAATGAGCAGTTCTTC.

The CDR3 DNA sequence: TGTGCCAGCAGTTTATTAGAGGGGCCAGGGGAGCAGTACTTC. Its translation: CASSLLEGPGEQYF. The gene calls are TRBV27 and TRBJ2-7, with D perhaps TRBD1 or TRBD2 (5 bases each). The V gene's germline CDR1 is MNHEY and CDR2 SMNVEV (reference sequence). This CDR3 spans 14 amino acids. Trimming pared 1 base from V and 7 bases from J, leaving 14 bases between.

This clonotype was counted between two and nine times. The chain combines TRBV6-2 or TRBV6-3 with TRBJ2-1; 9 bases fit TRBD2. This CDR3 is 17 amino acids long. Per the germline V gene, CDR1 is MNHEY and CDR2 is SVGEGT. Trimming at V came to 2 bases and at J to 1 base, leaving 6 bases not matched to a gene. CDR3 coding DNA: TGTGCCAGCAGTTACCACAATAGCGGGAGTTCCTACAATGAGCAGTTCTTC. Translation gives CASSYHNSGSSYNEQFF.

V and J are TRBV6-1 and TRBJ2-5; D unresolved. CDR3 size: 13 residues. The germline gives CDR1 MNHNS, CDR2 SASEGT. V was clipped by 6 bases and J by 2 bases, with 10 bases between them. CDR3 in amino acids: CASRERSQETQYF. Here the CDR3 DNA reads TGTGCCAGCAGAGAGCGAAGTCAAGAGACCCAGTACTTC.

This clonotype was counted a few times. The V gene is TRBV5-5, the J gene TRBJ2-5; D is uncertain. The CDR3 is 13 residues long. Trimming took off 4 bases at V and 5 bases at J, with 12 bases between the two ends. CDR1 and CDR2 from the germline V gene are SGHKS and YYEKEE (reference sequence). The CDR3 DNA sequence: TGTGCCAGCAGCCCCGCCGGGCTGGAGACCCAGTACTTC. Its protein is CASSPAGLETQYF.

This clonotype occurred a few times. The junction departs from germline at one end; a sequencing error may be responsible. This chain links TRBV7-3 with TRBJ2-1; TRBD2 is a possible D gene (5 bases). This CDR3 region has 14 residues. Germline V CDR1 and CDR2: SGHTA, FQGTGA. In DNA, the CDR3 is TGTGCCCGCAGCTTAGAGTCGGGGTACAATGAGCAGTTCTTC. Protein sequence: CARSLESGYNEQFF.

The V call is TRBV6-2 or TRBV6-3, the J call TRBJ1-1; 7 bases map to TRBD1. The CDR3 runs to 15 residues. Germline V lookup: CDR1 MNHEY, CDR2 SVGEGT. The V and J ends lost 5 bases and 2 bases, in that order; junction bases with no gene match: 8. The CDR3 DNA follows: TGTGCCAGCAGTGCGGGACAGATGGCTAACACTGAAGCTTTCTTT. As protein: CASSAGQMANTEAFF.